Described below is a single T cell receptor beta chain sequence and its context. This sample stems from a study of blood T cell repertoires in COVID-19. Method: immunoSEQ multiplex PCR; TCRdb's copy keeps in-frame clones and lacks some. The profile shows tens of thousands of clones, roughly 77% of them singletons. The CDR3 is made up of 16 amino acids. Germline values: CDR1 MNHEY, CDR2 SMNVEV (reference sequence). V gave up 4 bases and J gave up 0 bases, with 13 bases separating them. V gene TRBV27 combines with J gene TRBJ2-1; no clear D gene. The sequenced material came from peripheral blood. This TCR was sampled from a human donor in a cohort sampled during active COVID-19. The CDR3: CASSYLARRSYNEQFF. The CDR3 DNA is TGTGCCAGCAGTTATCTGGCGAGGCGCTCCTACAATGAGCAGTTCTTC.